A selection of T cell receptor beta chains follows, all from one sample in a study of blood T cell repertoires in COVID-19. Using immunoSEQ multiplex PCR, the repertoire was profiled, and TCRdb retains in-frame clones only, with some absent. Of about half a million clones detected, 80% to 90% appear once; the ten largest clones hold 3.2%. Sequenced: peripheral blood. These receptors originate from a human donor in a cohort sampled during active COVID-19. Both conserved end residues are part of each CDR3. Each record gives: clone size, D gene, V gene, CDR3 protein. D genes are given only for firm matches. Clone size is stated in some rows and not others, as once, few, many or a class when expanded.

clone_size: -; d_call: TRBD2; v_call: TRBV7-2; cdr3_aa: CASSPHLAGAHYEQYF
clone_size: -; d_call: TRBD2; v_call: TRBV5-8; cdr3_aa: CASSRLSGRVTGELFF
clone_size: -; d_call: -; v_call: TRBV10-1; cdr3_aa: CASSAGETDTQYF
clone_size: once; d_call: -; v_call: TRBV7-2; cdr3_aa: CASSSASGSLYNEQFF
clone_size: -; d_call: -; v_call: TRBV7-2; cdr3_aa: CASSLSGERYQPQHF
clone_size: -; d_call: -; v_call: TRBV2; cdr3_aa: CASSETQQPQHF
clone_size: -; d_call: TRBD2; v_call: TRBV6-2/TRBV6-3; cdr3_aa: CASSYGREGSYEQYF
clone_size: -; d_call: -; v_call: TRBV4-3; cdr3_aa: CASSQDYGRNTGELFF
clone_size: -; d_call: TRBD1; v_call: TRBV5-1; cdr3_aa: CASSSQGNNSPLHF
clone_size: -; d_call: TRBD1; v_call: TRBV18; cdr3_aa: CASSPRTRGNQETQYF
clone_size: -; d_call: -; v_call: TRBV6-2/TRBV6-3; cdr3_aa: CASSYKREGTGELFF
clone_size: -; d_call: TRBD2; v_call: TRBV7-3; cdr3_aa: CASSRLAGVGNEQFF
clone_size: -; d_call: -; v_call: TRBV7-2; cdr3_aa: CASSQEGGGNQPQHF
clone_size: -; d_call: -; v_call: TRBV18; cdr3_aa: CASSPRAGQETQYF
clone_size: -; d_call: -; v_call: TRBV11-3; cdr3_aa: CASSLGRGSTEAFF
clone_size: -; d_call: TRBD2; v_call: TRBV24-1; cdr3_aa: CATSDGTLAGGGDTQYF
clone_size: -; d_call: -; v_call: TRBV2; cdr3_aa: CASNGAMSTGELFF
clone_size: -; d_call: TRBD1; v_call: TRBV7-9; cdr3_aa: CASSSRGQGGSYEQYF
clone_size: -; d_call: TRBD1; v_call: TRBV7-3; cdr3_aa: CASSSTGDNSPLHF
clone_size: -; d_call: -; v_call: TRBV7-9; cdr3_aa: CASSWRQDNSPLHF
clone_size: -; d_call: -; v_call: TRBV24-1; cdr3_aa: CATSLGAAGTGELFF
clone_size: -; d_call: -; v_call: TRBV7-2; cdr3_aa: CASSLTGNMDSGQGYTF
clone_size: -; d_call: -; v_call: TRBV28; cdr3_aa: CASIPLAGRDTQYF
clone_size: -; d_call: TRBD1; v_call: TRBV30; cdr3_aa: CAWSRPGQAYGYTF
clone_size: -; d_call: -; v_call: TRBV5-5; cdr3_aa: CASSSQDTQYF
clone_size: -; d_call: TRBD2; v_call: TRBV10-3; cdr3_aa: CAISESRLAGINEQFF
clone_size: -; d_call: -; v_call: TRBV6-5; cdr3_aa: CASSYGAAIDTQYF
clone_size: -; d_call: -; v_call: TRBV5-8; cdr3_aa: CASSGHRRGNYNEQFF
clone_size: -; d_call: -; v_call: TRBV3-1/TRBV3-2; cdr3_aa: CASSQSGNTEAFF
clone_size: -; d_call: TRBD1; v_call: TRBV23-1; cdr3_aa: CASSQNGQGGQPQHF
clone_size: few; d_call: TRBD2; v_call: TRBV9; cdr3_aa: CASSARLAATNEQFF
clone_size: few; d_call: -; v_call: TRBV27; cdr3_aa: CASSFGRGSNQPQHF